The next 14 T cell receptor beta chains were all read from a single sample in a study of Tregs in tolerant kidney transplant recipients. The repertoire was sequenced with immunoSEQ multiplex PCR; TCRdb's copy has only in-frame clones and lacks some. The top ten clones hold 4.5% to 5.5% of a sample with roughly 68,000 clones, around 83% of them seen once. The specimen was CD4+ T cells from blood. These receptors were collected from a human donor in good health.

This chain joins TRBV5-1 and TRBJ2-1; TRBD2 matches 8 bases. CDR3 length: 15 amino acids. The germline V gene has CDR1 SGHRS and CDR2 YFSETQ. V trimming: 4 bases; J trimming: 2 bases; junction bases outside the gene matches: 5. CDR3 loop: CASSVSGTTYNEQFF. The DNA for the CDR3 is TGCGCCAGCAGCGTTAGCGGGACCACCTACAATGAGCAGTTCTTC.

The V gene is TRBV7-2, the J gene TRBJ2-3; no definite D call. V lost 5 bases and J lost 2, with 8 bases in between. Germline CDR1 is SGHTA and CDR2 is FQGNSA. The CDR3 spans 13 residues. The CDR3 region has the DNA TGTGCCAGCAGCCCGGACCACACAGATACGCAGTATTTT. Amino acids: CASSPDHTDTQYF.

The chain employs TRBV21-1 and TRBJ2-2; TRBD2 is the table's D call and was not checked against the DNA. TRBV21-1 is annotated as a pseudogene. The CDR3 totals 16 residues. CDR3 sequence reads: CASSKSGVADTGELFF. The DNA of the CDR3 is TGTGCCAGCAGCAAAAGCGGAGTAGCGGACACCGGGGAGCTGTTTTTT.

The V and J genes are TRBV5-4 and TRBJ1-2; D gene ambiguous. The CDR3 covers 12 residues. The germline CDR1 and CDR2 sequences are SGHNT and YYREEE (reference sequence). Trimming shortened V by 3 bases and J by 5 bases, and 8 bases separated the two germline ends. Written as DNA, the CDR3 is TGTGCCAGCAGCTCAATCGCTTATGGCTACACCTTC. This encodes CASSSIAYGYTF.

This chain connects TRBV7-2 to TRBJ1-1, with 8 bases identical to TRBD1. The CDR3 runs 15 residues. V gave up 4 bases and J gave up 4 bases; unmatched junction bases: 8. Germline V gene sequence: CDR1 SGHTA, CDR2 FQGNSA. This CDR3 reads CASSYLGQASTEAFF. Here the CDR3 DNA reads TGTGCCAGCAGCTACTTGGGACAGGCGAGCACTGAAGCTTTCTTT.

The CDR3 reads CASSLDRGISGYTF. CDR3 bases: TGTGCCAGCAGCTTAGACAGGGGAATAAGCGGCTACACCTTC. This chain connects TRBV11-3 to TRBJ1-2; maybe TRBD1 (6 bases). The CDR3 covers 14 residues. Trimming cost V 0 bases and J 8 bases, with 13 bases left between them. Germline CDR1 is SGHNT and CDR2 is YENEEA.

This CDR3 is CASSQVIGGVAEAFF. CDR3 in DNA: TGCGCCAGCAGCCAAGTAATCGGTGGGGTGGCTGAAGCTTTCTTT. The J gene is TRBJ1-1, the V gene TRBV4-3; D gene unclear. Trimming shortened V by 1 base and J by 6 bases, and 15 bases separated the two germline ends. The CDR3 length is 15 residues. Germline V gives CDR1 LGHNA, CDR2 YSLEER.

The chain couples TRBV4-2 to TRBJ2-1; TRBD2 agrees at 13 bases. Germline-derived CDR1 and CDR2 are LGHNA and YNFKEQ. With 1 base clipped from V and 6 bases from J, the junction kept 3 bases outside the gene matches. CDR3 length: 16 residues. The CDR3: CASSQAGLAGVNEQFF. As DNA, the CDR3 is TGTGCCAGCAGCCAAGCAGGACTAGCGGGAGTCAATGAGCAGTTCTTC.

The chain recombines TRBV7-8 with TRBJ1-2; D call uncertain. V gave up 5 bases and J gave up 2 bases, with 15 bases separating them. The germline V gene encodes CDR1 SGHVS and CDR2 FQNEAQ. The CDR3 runs 15 residues. DNA of the CDR3: TGTGCCAGCAGCCAGCGCGGCCAAGAAAACTATGGCTACACCTTC. This translates into CASSQRGQENYGYTF.

This clone was counted at least ten times. This sequence joins TRBV10-1 and TRBJ2-1; 11 nucleotides line up with TRBD2. CDR1 is WNHNN, CDR2 SYGVQD, per germline (reference sequence). Trimming took 6 bases from V and 10 from J; bases not matched to a gene: 17. The CDR3 consists of 17 residues. DNA for the CDR3: TGCGCCAGCAGGGAAAATAGCGGGAGGGCTACCTATCGAGAGCAGTTCTTC. Translation: CASRENSGRATYREQFF.

The gene calls are TRBV4-1 and TRBJ1-3, with a tentative D call TRBD1 (6 bases). Trimming shortened V by 0 bases and J by 3 bases, and 21 bases separated the two germline ends. This CDR3 is 19 amino acids long. From germline, CDR1 is MGHRA and CDR2 YSYEKL. The CDR3 DNA reads as TGCGCCAGCAGCCAAGATAGTGGTACGGGCAGGGGACATGGAAACACCATATATTTT. Amino acid sequence: CASSQDSGTGRGHGNTIYF.

The chain combines TRBV7-2 with TRBJ2-5, with 7 bases fitting TRBD1. The CDR3 totals 16 residues. The V segment lost 1 base and the J segment 2 bases; nucleotides outside the gene matches: 7. Per the germline V gene, CDR1 is SGHTA and CDR2 is FQGNSA. CDR3: CASSLVSTGLQETQYF. The CDR3 DNA reads TGTGCCAGCAGCTTAGTTTCGACAGGGCTTCAAGAGACCCAGTACTTC. Filled out from reference TRBV7-2 and TRBJ2-5, the complete variable domain reads GAGVSQSPSNKVTEKGKDVELRCDPISGHTALYWYRQSLGQGLEFLIYFQGNSAPDKSGLPSDRFSAERTGGSVSTLTIQRTQQEDSAVYLCASSLVSTGLQETQYFGPGTRLLVL.

The chain recombines TRBV30 with TRBJ2-1; TRBD1 matches 7 bases. Germline V lookup: CDR1 GTSNPN, CDR2 SVGIG (reference sequence). The CDR3 is 16 residues long. V lost 3 bases and J lost 0; bases outside the gene matches: 8. The CDR3 sequence: CAWSPTGAASYNEQFF. The CDR3 DNA sequence: TGTGCCTGGAGCCCTACAGGGGCTGCCTCCTACAATGAGCAGTTCTTC. The variable domain in full, with the rest retrieved from reference TRBV30 and TRBJ2-1, is SQTIHQWPATLVQPVGSPLSLECTVEGTSNPNLYWYRQAAGRGLQLLFYSVGIGQISSEVPQNLSASRPQDRQFILSSKKLLLSDSGFYLCAWSPTGAASYNEQFFGPGTRLTVL.

V gene TRBV10-3 combines with J gene TRBJ1-1, with D uncertain. V was clipped by 4 bases and J by 4 bases, with 10 bases between them. The germline V gene has CDR1 ENHRY and CDR2 SYGVKD. The CDR3 runs 13 residues. CDR3 sequence: CAISAQIGTEAFF. The CDR3 DNA is TGTGCCATCAGTGCACAGATAGGCACTGAAGCTTTCTTT.